This entry lists 18 T cell receptor beta chains sequenced from one sample in a study of cytomegalovirus exposure and HLA in healthy donors. The PCR ran on 60 Vbeta and 13 Jbeta primers. Data came from immunoSEQ multiplex PCR; TCRdb stores just in-frame clones and leaves some out. The table includes 170,000 or so clones, about three quarters detected once. Sequencing was carried out using PBMCs. The source is a woman in her 30s in good health and CMV-seropositive.

Regarding this clone: In the same sample, other DNA sequences code for this CDR3. The chain has TRBV6-5 and TRBJ1-1; no definite D call. The CDR3 loop spans 12 amino acids. Germline V gene sequence: CDR1 MNHEY, CDR2 SVGAGI. Trimming removed 0 bases from V and 8 bases from J, with 7 bases in between. For the CDR3, the DNA is TGTGCCAGCAGTTACTCTGCCACAGAAGCTTTCTTT. Its protein product is CASSYSATEAFF.

This clone was counted a few times. The chain is built from TRBV27 and TRBJ2-1; 8 bases line up with TRBD2. This CDR3 is 15 amino acids long. Germline V gene lookup returns CDR1 MNHEY and CDR2 SMNVEV (reference sequence). V lost 5 bases to trimming and J lost 7 bases; unmatched junction nucleotides: 10. The CDR3: CASSPLAGTGNEQFF. CDR3 sequence (DNA): TGTGCCAGCAGTCCTTTAGCGGGAACGGGAAATGAGCAGTTCTTC.

This clone was detected once. The V gene is TRBV7-9, the J gene TRBJ1-2, with D tentatively TRBD1 (6 bases). Germline CDR1 reads SEHNR; CDR2 reads FQNEAQ (reference sequence). The CDR3 is 14 amino acids. V was shortened by 4 bases and J by 8 bases, with 17 bases between the two germline ends. CDR3 region: CASSWGHGGAGYTF. The CDR3 DNA reads TGTGCCAGCAGCTGGGGCCACGGGGGGGCGGGCTACACCTTC.

The V gene is TRBV30, the J gene TRBJ2-3; 7 nucleotides agree with TRBD2. The CDR3 totals 15 residues. After removal of 2 bases from V and 1 base from J, the junction contained 6 bases not matched to a gene. The V gene's germline CDR1 is GTSNPN and CDR2 SVGIG (reference sequence). The CDR3 sequence: CAWSSLASRTDTQYF. CDR3 sequence (DNA): TGTGCCTGGAGTTCACTAGCGAGCCGCACAGATACGCAGTATTTT.

The chain employs TRBV9 and TRBJ1-1; D is unresolved. The germline CDR1 and CDR2 sequences are SGDLS and YYNGEE. The CDR3 has 15 residues. Trimming took 3 bases from V and 6 from J, leaving 18 bases between them. The CDR3 here is CASSAEVLPGAEAFF. CDR3 bases: TGTGCCAGCAGCGCGGAAGTACTTCCCGGGGCTGAAGCTTTCTTT.

The rearrangement uses TRBV11-3 and TRBJ1-1, with 8 nucleotides matching TRBD1. The CDR3 is made up of 17 amino acids. Germline V gene data show CDR1 as SGHNT and CDR2 as YENEEA. J lost 6 bases, V lost 5 bases, and 17 bases had no gene match. Written as DNA, the CDR3 is TGTGCCAGCAGCCATGAAAGACAGGGGCTACTCGGACCTGAAGCTTTCTTT. Protein: CASSHERQGLLGPEAFF.

The CDR3 DNA is TGTGCCAGCAGTTCCTTTGGAGCCTCCTACGAGCAGTACTTC. This codes for CASSSFGASYEQYF. V usage is TRBV28 and J usage is TRBJ2-7; D unresolved. The CDR3 covers 14 residues. The germline V gene encodes CDR1 MDHEN and CDR2 SYDVKM. Trimming took off 4 bases at V and 0 bases at J, with 10 bases between the two ends.

The chain has TRBV11-2 and TRBJ2-1; possible D gene TRBD2, 5 bases. This CDR3 is 18 amino acids long. In germline, CDR1 is SGHAT, CDR2 FQNNGV. V was pared by 2 bases and J by 0 bases, with 17 bases between. CDR3 coding DNA: TGTGCCAGCAGCTTACTGTCTGGGCGGGCGAGCTCCTACAATGAGCAGTTCTTC. Amino acid sequence: CASSLLSGRASSYNEQFF.

This rearrangement joins TRBV19 to TRBJ2-1, with TRBD2 matching 14 bases. CDR1 LNHDA and CDR2 SQIVND come from the germline V gene (reference sequence). This CDR3 has 16 amino acids. After removal of 7 bases from V and 8 bases from J, the junction contained 10 bases not matched to a gene. Here the CDR3 reads CASTPWGLAGVDEQFF. CDR3 DNA: TGTGCCAGTACCCCGTGGGGACTAGCGGGAGTGGATGAGCAGTTCTTC.

The chain recombines TRBV19 with TRBJ2-3, with D possibly TRBD1 on 6 matching bases. The V end was cut by 6 bases, the J end by 5 bases, with 15 bases between. The CDR3 consists of 14 residues. Germline lookup yields CDR1 LNHDA and CDR2 SQIVND (reference sequence). The CDR3 sequence is CASRQGYSGDTQYF. The CDR3 nucleotides read TGTGCCAGTAGGCAGGGGTACAGTGGAGATACGCAGTATTTT.

This chain connects TRBV21-1 to TRBJ1-5; the D call TRBD1 from the table was never checked on the DNA. TRBV21-1 is a known pseudogene. The CDR3 has 14 residues. CDR3 amino acids: CASSLTGRGQPQHF. The CDR3 bases are TGTGCCAGCAGTTTGACAGGGAGAGGTCAGCCCCAGCATTTT.

This sequence joins TRBV27 and TRBJ2-2; the D is unclear. From germline, CDR1 is MNHEY and CDR2 SMNVEV (reference sequence). Trimming stripped 6 bases from V and 4 bases from J, with 6 bases between. The CDR3 totals 12 residues. The CDR3 DNA reads as TGTGCCAGCAGGGTGGCCACCGGGGAGCTGTTTTTT. Translation: CASRVATGELFF.

This sequence joins TRBV4-1 and TRBJ2-7, with 10 bases matching TRBD1. The CDR3 has 14 residues. The trim removed 4 bases at V and 3 bases at J, leaving 3 bases unmatched. Per germline, CDR1 MGHRA and CDR2 YSYEKL. DNA for the CDR3: TGCGCCAGCAGCCTCGGACAGGGGGTCTACGAGCAGTACTTC. It is translated as CASSLGQGVYEQYF.

The J gene is TRBJ1-1, the V gene TRBV7-3, with 9 bases lining up with TRBD1. Germline trimming cut 5 bases from V and 4 bases from J; bases unmatched to any gene: 2. The CDR3 covers 13 residues. The V gene's germline CDR1 is SGHTA and CDR2 FQGTGA. CDR3 bases: TGTGCCAGCAGCCTGACAGGGGGCACTGAAGCTTTCTTT. It translates to CASSLTGGTEAFF.

The chain couples TRBV10-3 to TRBJ2-2; tentative D call: TRBD2 (6 bases). Germline CDR1 reads ENHRY; CDR2 reads SYGVKD. V dropped 10 bases and J dropped 1 base, with 25 bases sitting between them. There are 18 residues in the CDR3. The CDR3 DNA sequence: TGTGCCACGCGGGAAGGAACGGGAATGGCTCGGAACACCGGGGAGCTGTTTTTT. It yields the protein CATREGTGMARNTGELFF.

The chain carries TRBV7-8 and TRBJ2-5, with 11 bases fitting TRBD2. The CDR3 is 22 residues long. Germline CDR1 reads SGHVS; CDR2 reads FQNEAQ. Unmatched junction bases numbered 31, after V lost 4 bases and J lost 9 bases. DNA of the CDR3: TGTGCCAGCAGCTCTAGGGGGCTAAACCGGGACAGGACTAGCGGGCTGTCTCTGGCCCAGTACTTC. Translating gives CASSSRGLNRDRTSGLSLAQYF.

V usage is TRBV2 and J usage is TRBJ2-6, with D maybe TRBD1 (5 bases). This CDR3 has 14 amino acids. Germline lookup yields CDR1 SNHLY and CDR2 FYNNEI. Trimming stripped 3 bases from V and 3 bases from J, with 6 bases between. CDR3 sequence reads: CASSDRDGANVLTF. The CDR3 DNA reads TGTGCCAGCAGTGACAGGGATGGGGCCAACGTCCTGACTTTC.

V usage is TRBV5-4 and J usage is TRBJ2-7; 8 nucleotides align to TRBD1. The germline gives CDR1 SGHNT, CDR2 YYREEE (reference sequence). CDR3 length equals 13 residues. Unmatched junction bases numbered 3, after V lost 2 bases and J lost 5 bases. The CDR3 loop reads CASSFQGADEQYF. CDR3 DNA: TGTGCCAGCAGCTTTCAGGGGGCAGACGAGCAGTACTTC.